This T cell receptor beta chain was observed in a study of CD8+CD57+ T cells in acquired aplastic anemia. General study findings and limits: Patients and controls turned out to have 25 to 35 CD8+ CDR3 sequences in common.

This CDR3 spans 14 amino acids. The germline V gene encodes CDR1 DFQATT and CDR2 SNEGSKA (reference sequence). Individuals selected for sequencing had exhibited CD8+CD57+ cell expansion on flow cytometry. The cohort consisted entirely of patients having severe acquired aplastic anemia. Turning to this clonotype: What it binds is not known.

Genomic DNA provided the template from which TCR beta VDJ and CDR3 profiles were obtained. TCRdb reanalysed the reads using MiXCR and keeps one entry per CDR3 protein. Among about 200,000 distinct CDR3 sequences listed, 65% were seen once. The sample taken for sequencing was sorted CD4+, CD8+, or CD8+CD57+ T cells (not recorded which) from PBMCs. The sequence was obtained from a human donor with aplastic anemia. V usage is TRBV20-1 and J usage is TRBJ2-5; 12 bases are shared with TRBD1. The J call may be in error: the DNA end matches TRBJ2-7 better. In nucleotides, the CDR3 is TGCAGTGCTAGGGGACAGGGGGCGTCCTACGAGCAGTACTTC. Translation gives CSARGQGASYEQYF.